This entry describes one T cell receptor (beta chain). Its antigen remains unidentified. Here immunoSEQ multiplex PCR was the method, and the copy in TCRdb shows in-frame clones only, minus some. This sample yields over 120,000 clones, of which 70% to 80% are seen a single time; around 5% belongs to the top ten. The ends were cut back, 1 base at V and 7 bases at J, with 11 bases in the middle. The CDR3 length is 13 residues. CDR1 is KGHSH and CDR2 is LQKENI in the germline V gene. This sample is part of a study of cytotoxic CD8 clonotypes in ibrutinib-treated CLL. General observations from the study: For progressing versus sustained-remission patients, sampling times were not the same. Elevated clonality accompanied ibrutinib response, with a return toward baseline values at progression.

Approximately 1.9 micrograms of genomic DNA, which was extracted from cryopreserved PBMCs, served as the material used for the TCR beta libraries. The clonotype was recovered from a human donor with chronic lymphocytic leukemia. The specimen was PBMCs, collected after 24 months of ibrutinib treatment. The chain combines TRBV18 with TRBJ2-7, with D unclear. The CDR3 spells CASSPQAVGEQYF. The CDR3 DNA reads TGTGCCAGCTCACCACAGGCCGTGGGTGAGCAGTACTTC. Combining the CDR3 with reference TRBV18 and TRBJ2-7 gives the whole variable domain NAGVMQNPRHLVRRRGQEARLRCSPMKGHSHVYWYRQLPEEGLKFMVYLQKENIIDESGMPKERFSAEFPKEGPSILRIQQVVRGDSAAYFCASSPQAVGEQYFGPGTRLTVT.